This T cell receptor (beta chain) was sequenced in a study of T cells in Graves' hyperthyroidism and ophthalmopathy. Study-level information: Once the initial diagnosis was made, peripheral blood was obtained before any treatment.

The study, taken as a whole, reports: Model predictions of ophthalmopathy came a median approximately 6.8 months before onset.

Among ophthalmopathy patients, the Clinical Activity Score reached at least 3, the NOSPECS grade reached at least 4, and duration remained under 3 months. Clinical symptoms, serum thyroxine and TRAb, thyroid ultrasound and orbital computed tomography together formed the diagnostic basis. It was RNA transcripts that yielded the amplified TCR beta CDR3 regions. The TCR CDR3 was amplified in a first-round RT-PCR using the HTBI primer set. TCRdb analysed the multiplex PCR reads with MiXCR anew, one entry per CDR3 protein. The sample includes fewer than 40,000 distinct CDR3 sequences, under 60% of them seen just once. For this clonotype: Antigen specificity is unknown.

The source material was blood. This receptor was taken from a man between 40 and 49 years old with Graves' ophthalmopathy.

Written as DNA, the CDR3 is TGTGCCAGCAGCTTAGGGGCTTTCTTT. Amino acid sequence: CASSLGAFF. This chain connects TRBV7-2 to TRBJ1-1; D gene ambiguous. The CDR3 is 9 amino acids. From germline, CDR1 is SGHTA and CDR2 FQGNSA. V shed 1 base and J shed 11 bases, with 2 bases lying between them. Drawing the rest from reference TRBV7-2 and TRBJ1-1, the complete variable domain is GAGVSQSPSNKVTEKGKDVELRCDPISGHTALYWYRQSLGQGLEFLIYFQGNSAPDKSGLPSDRFSAERTGGSVSTLTIQRTQQEDSAVYLCASSLGAFFGQGTRLTVV.